This TCR beta chain derives from a study of T cell responses to AZD1222 COVID-19 vaccine. Study observations and caveats: Just a handful of people given AZD1222 tested seropositive at baseline. Donors were mostly white British, more females; clonal diversity possibly underestimated.

A note on this clone: As yet, its antigen is unknown.

CDR1 and CDR2 (germline): LNHDA, SQIVND (reference sequence). The CDR3 consists of 13 residues. V was pared by 9 bases and J by 5 bases, with 3 bases of the junction left unmatched. It was second doses at about 4 or about 12 weeks that were pooled. TCRdb's copy holds only in-frame clones and misses some; the assay was immunoSEQ multiplex PCR. The sample has about 84,000 clones; roughly 86% are singletons. This chain links TRBV19 with TRBJ2-1; TRBD2 aligns across 11 bases. Here the sequenced sample was peripheral blood, taken 28 days after the second AZD1222 dose. The TCR comes from an adult who received the AZD1222 COVID-19 vaccine. The CDR3 coding sequence is TGTGCCAGCGGGACTAGCGGTAACAATGAGCAGTTCTTC. It encodes CASGTSGNNEQFF.